One sample yielded the 9 T cell receptor beta chains listed below, sequenced in a study of T cell repertoires in cytomegalovirus infection. TCRdb passed the reads through MiXCR, listing each CDR3 protein once. Here the sample spans 69,000 or so distinct CDR3 sequences, about 27% being singletons. Their antigen targets remain unknown. The material was CD8+ T cells from cultured PBMCs, obtained from culture after CMV antigen stimulation. The receptors stem from a human donor in good health (CMV status not recorded). Some clones in this sample may be carry-over from other donors' samples.

This clonotype was seen many times. The chain uses TRBV19 and TRBJ2-3, with TRBD1 matching 7 bases. V shed 7 bases, J shed 0 bases, and the junction held 10 bases outside the gene matches. The CDR3 has 16 residues. The germline V gene has CDR1 LNHDA and CDR2 SQIVND (reference sequence). The CDR3, as DNA: TGTGCCAGTACCACAGGGGAAGGGGGAAGCACAGATACGCAGTATTTT. Amino acids: CASTTGEGGSTDTQYF.

There are a few counts of this clonotype. The rearrangement uses TRBV12-3 or TRBV12-4 and TRBJ2-3; 10 nucleotides align to TRBD2. V shed 5 bases and J 4 bases; nucleotides not matched to a gene: 6. This CDR3 contains 15 residues. The CDR3 sequence is CASSESGGAPDTQYF. The CDR3 nucleotides read TGTGCCAGCAGTGAAAGCGGGGGGGCCCCAGATACGCAGTATTTT.

In this sample, this clonotype turned up a few times. The rearrangement links TRBV4-3 to TRBJ2-6; D gene ambiguous. Germline V gene lookup returns CDR1 LGHNA and CDR2 YSLEER. The CDR3 runs 14 residues. Trimming removed 0 bases at V and 4 bases at J, with 4 bases between. Here the CDR3 DNA reads TGCGCCAGCAGCCAAGATCCCGGGGCCAACGTCCTGACTTTC. Translated, it gives CASSQDPGANVLTF.

In its sample, this clonotype was seen many times. The J gene is TRBJ1-1, the V gene TRBV7-2, with D possibly TRBD1 on 6 matching bases. V lost 4 bases and J lost 1, with 19 bases in between. The CDR3 contains 17 residues. The germline CDR1 and CDR2 sequences are SGHTA and FQGNSA. The CDR3 sequence: CASSSPRQELRNTEAFF. Here the CDR3 DNA reads TGTGCCAGCAGCTCCCCGCGACAGGAGCTACGGAACACTGAAGCTTTCTTT.

The CDR3 nucleotides are TGTGCCAGTAAAACCGGGACTAGCGGGAGTTATGAGCAGTTCTTC. It encodes CASKTGTSGSYEQFF. The chain couples TRBV19 to TRBJ2-1, with 14 bases identical to TRBD2. With V trimmed by 7 bases and J by 8 bases, 7 bases remained unmatched. Germline V lookup: CDR1 LNHDA, CDR2 SQIVND (reference sequence). The CDR3 consists of 15 residues.

This rearrangement joins TRBV6-6 to TRBJ2-1; TRBD1 might be the D (5 bases). This CDR3 spans 15 amino acids. Trimming left V 2 bases short and J 8 bases short, with 16 bases between. Germline values: CDR1 MNHNY, CDR2 SVGAGI (reference sequence). The CDR3 bases are TGTGCCAGCAGTTACGGAAGGGGCACTCGGCATGAGCAGTTCTTC. Translation gives CASSYGRGTRHEQFF.

The V and J genes are TRBV6-6 and TRBJ2-7, with TRBD1 identical over 8 bases. After removal of 7 bases from V and 2 bases from J, the junction contained 10 bases not matched to a gene. There are 15 residues in the CDR3. Germline V gives CDR1 MNHNY, CDR2 SVGAGI (reference sequence). The CDR3 loop is CASTYSDRVAYEQYF. CDR3 coding DNA: TGTGCCAGCACCTACTCGGACAGGGTCGCCTACGAGCAGTACTTC.

The rearrangement links TRBV7-2 to TRBJ2-3; D might be TRBD2 (5 bases). The length of the CDR3 is 16 residues. Trimming cost V 1 base and J 3 bases, with 14 bases left between them. CDR1 and CDR2 from the germline V gene are SGHTA and FQGNSA. The CDR3 sequence: CASSLGLLPGTDTQYF. As DNA, the CDR3 is TGTGCCAGCAGCTTAGGTCTCCTTCCGGGGACAGATACGCAGTATTTT.

This clonotype was observed a handful of times. The J gene is TRBJ2-7, the V gene TRBV5-6; 7 bases agree with TRBD2. After removal of 1 base from V and 4 bases from J, the junction contained 14 bases not matched to a gene. The CDR3 runs 17 residues. Germline CDR1 reads SGHDT; CDR2 reads YYEEEE. CDR3 bases: TGTGCCAGCAGCTTGTCTTTCGGGGGGACTGTGGCGTACGAGCAGTACTTC. Its translation: CASSLSFGGTVAYEQYF.